These T cell receptor beta chains were read from a single sample in a study of T cells in Graves' hyperthyroidism and ophthalmopathy. TCRdb re-called the multiplex PCR reads through MiXCR, storing one row per CDR3 protein. The sample consists of around 600,000 distinct CDR3 sequences, less than 45% of them appearing once. The sequenced sample consisted of peripheral blood or thyroid tissue (not recorded which). The source is an adult man with Graves' disease, either hyperthyroidism or ophthalmopathy (not recorded which). Each CDR3 is given without its conserved first and last residue.

V gene: TRBV29-1; CDR3 protein: SSGGQGYEQY
V gene: TRBV10-3; CDR3 protein: AISPGTGVTEAF
V gene: TRBV20-1; CDR3 protein: SAPSGTPSTEAF
V gene: TRBV7-8; CDR3 protein: ASSLVVAGETGELF
V gene: TRBV27; CDR3 protein: ASSSRQGERGGYT
V gene: TRBV2; CDR3 protein: ATSDRQGDQPQH
V gene: TRBV7-9; CDR3 protein: ASSLGAGGMNTEAF
V gene: TRBV7-8; CDR3 protein: ASSLFFFGREASGNTIY
V gene: TRBV5-8; CDR3 protein: ASSLHGDSPLH
V gene: TRBV7-9; CDR3 protein: ASSPAQGFVSPLH
V gene: TRBV29-1; CDR3 protein: SVARGVDTGELF
V gene: TRBV15; CDR3 protein: ATSSDQRNQPQH
V gene: TRBV5-1; CDR3 protein: ASSAEAVIDGYEQY
V gene: TRBV20-1; CDR3 protein: SARGLQRVGNNSPLH
V gene: TRBV6-5; CDR3 protein: ASRTYRVQAF
V gene: TRBV19; CDR3 protein: ASSFRGPNEKLF
V gene: TRBV5-1; CDR3 protein: ASVTGGKSSGANVLT
V gene: TRBV12-3/TRBV12-4; CDR3 protein: ASSRETGGATEAF
V gene: TRBV29-1; CDR3 protein: SVERRVYGYT
V gene: TRBV7-2; CDR3 protein: ASSLATVPDTEAF
V gene: TRBV11-2; CDR3 protein: ASSLEEGQPQH
V gene: TRBV2; CDR3 protein: ASSEGGVDGYT
V gene: TRBV15; CDR3 protein: ATSLITNEKLF
V gene: TRBV12-3/TRBV12-4; CDR3 protein: ASSFDRARLKTQY
V gene: TRBV5-1; CDR3 protein: ASSGGISGNTIY
V gene: TRBV5-8; CDR3 protein: ASSLEVRGRPGTQY
V gene: TRBV14; CDR3 protein: ASSQESGQTEAF
V gene: TRBV20-1; CDR3 protein: SARDLTSGSNEQY
V gene: TRBV14; CDR3 protein: ASSRNTGDATNEKLF
V gene: TRBV29-1; CDR3 protein: SARHDRENTEAF
V gene: TRBV24-1; CDR3 protein: ATSGGTSGIYEQY
V gene: TRBV10-1; CDR3 protein: ASSHGTGGSGEQY
V gene: TRBV2; CDR3 protein: ASSYNLGNTIY
V gene: TRBV24-1; CDR3 protein: ATSDSAGETEAF
V gene: TRBV29-1; CDR3 protein: SVEEGGAGYGYT
V gene: TRBV6-5; CDR3 protein: AISYSEAGLAGGEQY
V gene: TRBV6-1; CDR3 protein: ASFYSLNTEAF
V gene: TRBV7-9; CDR3 protein: ASSSGQYLGKQY
V gene: TRBV7-2; CDR3 protein: ASSRVQGFGNEKLF
V gene: TRBV12-3/TRBV12-4; CDR3 protein: ASSLSMGGYSNQPQH
V gene: TRBV24-1; CDR3 protein: ATSEGQGAIAEAF
V gene: TRBV29-1; CDR3 protein: TSDPTVQETQY
V gene: TRBV11-1; CDR3 protein: ASSFNSFNYGYT
V gene: TRBV12-3/TRBV12-4; CDR3 protein: ATIRGSTGELF
V gene: TRBV5-1; CDR3 protein: ASSDLAGGPYEQY
V gene: TRBV29-1; CDR3 protein: SDDRDYGYT
V gene: TRBV11-1; CDR3 protein: ASSSHDLQGQRSPLH
V gene: TRBV10-3; CDR3 protein: AISLERTGGTYEQY
V gene: TRBV29-1; CDR3 protein: SVGRGAETEAF
V gene: TRBV9; CDR3 protein: ASNPAGTEQETQY
V gene: TRBV7-9; CDR3 protein: ASSLRQTYGYT
V gene: TRBV29-1; CDR3 protein: SLRADYGYT
V gene: TRBV6-6; CDR3 protein: ASRPPQQNSPLH
V gene: TRBV7-9; CDR3 protein: ASSPGRPGGKLF
V gene: TRBV28; CDR3 protein: ASSLWTGGNQPQH